This T cell receptor (beta chain) was sequenced during a study of blood T cell repertoires in COVID-19. Study context: Acute and convalescent COVID-19 specimens originated in the United States, Italy and Spain.

Trimming left V 5 bases short and J 5 bases short, with 18 bases between. Germline assignment: CDR1 LGHDT and CDR2 YNNKEL (reference sequence). This CDR3 comprises 15 residues. Sequenced by immunoSEQ multiplex PCR; TCRdb stores in-frame clones only, minus some. The top ten clones hold approximately 8.7% of a sample with 85,000 to 100,000 clones, around 80% of them seen once. The genes are TRBV3-1 (or the pseudogene TRBV3-2) and TRBJ2-5; the D gene is possibly TRBD2 (7 bases). The receptor was derived from a man between 45 and 60 years old who had recovered from COVID-19. The sequenced sample was peripheral blood. The CDR3 loop is CASSKRGGGVETQYF. The CDR3 DNA follows: TGTGCCAGCAGCAAACGAGGGGGGGGCGTGGAGACCCAGTACTTC.